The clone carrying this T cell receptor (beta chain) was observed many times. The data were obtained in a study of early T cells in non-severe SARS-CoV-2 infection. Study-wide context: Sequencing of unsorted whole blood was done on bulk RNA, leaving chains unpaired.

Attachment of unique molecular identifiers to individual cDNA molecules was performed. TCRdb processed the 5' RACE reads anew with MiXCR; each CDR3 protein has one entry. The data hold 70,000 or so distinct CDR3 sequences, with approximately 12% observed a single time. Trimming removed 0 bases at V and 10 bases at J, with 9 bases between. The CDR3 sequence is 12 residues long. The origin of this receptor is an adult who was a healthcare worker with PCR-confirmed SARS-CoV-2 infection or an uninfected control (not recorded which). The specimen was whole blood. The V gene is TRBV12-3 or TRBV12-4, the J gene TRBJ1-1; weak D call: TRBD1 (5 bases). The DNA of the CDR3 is TGTGCCAGCAGTTTAGCGCTGGGGGTAGCTTTCTTT. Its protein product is CASSLALGVAFF.